A single sample gave rise to the 18 T cell receptor beta chains below, sequenced in a study of T cell responses to AZD1222 COVID-19 vaccine. Repertoires were generated with immunoSEQ multiplex PCR, while TCRdb's copy carries only in-frame clones and drops some. The table lists about 100,000 clones, about 90% of them singletons. The sample consisted of peripheral blood, taken 28 days after the second AZD1222 dose. These receptors were obtained from an adult who received the AZD1222 COVID-19 vaccine.

The V and J genes are TRBV18 and TRBJ2-7; 13 bases map to TRBD2. Germline V gene lookup returns CDR1 KGHSH and CDR2 LQKENI. Trimming removed 5 bases from V and 5 bases from J; junction bases left unmatched: 15. The CDR3 extends over 18 amino acids. In DNA, the CDR3 is TGTGCCAGCTCATCAACGACCCCGGGACTAGCGGGGCCCCACGAGCAGTACTTC. Amino acids: CASSSTTPGLAGPHEQYF.

The rearrangement uses TRBV10-1 and TRBJ2-2; 7 nucleotides agree with TRBD2. Germline values: CDR1 WNHNN, CDR2 SYGVQD (reference sequence). This CDR3 spans 14 amino acids. Germline trimming cut 3 bases from V and 4 bases from J; bases unmatched to any gene: 2. CDR3 residues: CASSDRLATGELFF. The CDR3 region has the DNA TGCGCCAGCAGTGATAGACTAGCCACCGGGGAGCTGTTTTTT.

The CDR3 region has the DNA TGTGCCAGTAGTACGGGATTTGGGAGGGGGTTGAGGAACACTGAAGCTTTCTTT. Amino acid sequence: CASSTGFGRGLRNTEAFF. The chain is built from TRBV19 and TRBJ1-1; weak D call: TRBD1 (6 bases). The CDR3 is made up of 18 amino acids. The germline gives CDR1 LNHDA, CDR2 SQIVND (reference sequence). V was cut by 4 bases and J by 1 base, with 22 bases left in between. Complete variable domain (other parts from reference TRBV19 and TRBJ1-1): DGGITQSPKYLFRKEGQNVTLSCEQNLNHDAMYWYRQDPGQGLRLIYYSQIVNDFQKGDIAEGYSVSREKKESFPLTVTSAQKNPTAFYLCASSTGFGRGLRNTEAFFGQGTRLTVV.

CDR3 residues: CASSLEGTYYGYTF. The CDR3 nucleotides are TGTGCCAGCAGCTTAGAGGGGACTTACTATGGCTACACCTTC. This chain links TRBV7-9 with TRBJ1-2; possible D gene TRBD1, 5 bases. The CDR3 has 14 amino acids. Trimming left V 1 base short and J 3 bases short, with 9 bases between. CDR1 SEHNR and CDR2 FQNEAQ come from the germline V gene (reference sequence).

The chain employs TRBV5-4 and TRBJ1-6; 7 nucleotides align to TRBD1. CDR1 is SGHNT, CDR2 YYREEE, per germline (reference sequence). Unmatched junction bases numbered 9, after V lost 2 bases and J lost 7 bases. This CDR3 comprises 16 residues. DNA for the CDR3: TGTGCCAGCAGCTTTTTCCCGGACAGGAGAAATTCACCCCTCCACTTT. Amino acid sequence: CASSFFPDRRNSPLHF.

The chain couples TRBV5-6 to TRBJ1-2, with D possibly matching TRBD1 (5 bases). Per germline, CDR1 SGHDT and CDR2 YYEEEE. The V end lost 0 bases, the J end lost 3 bases, and 9 bases lay between the germline ends. This CDR3 is built from 14 residues. Written as DNA, the CDR3 is TGTGCCAGCAGCTTGGAACAGGCGGACTATGGCTACACCTTC. It translates to CASSLEQADYGYTF. The complete variable domain, with remaining parts taken from reference TRBV5-6 and TRBJ1-2, reads DAGVTQSPTHLIKTRGQQVTLRCSPKSGHDTVSWYQQALGQGPQFIFQYYEEEERQRGNFPDRFSGHQFPNYSSELNVNALLLGDSALYLCASSLEQADYGYTFGSGTRLTVV.

The chain has TRBV2 and TRBJ2-3; 13 bases line up with TRBD2. V lost 3 bases to trimming and J lost 0 bases; unmatched junction nucleotides: 12. CDR1 is SNHLY and CDR2 is FYNNEI in the germline V gene. The CDR3 extends over 20 amino acids. In DNA form, the CDR3 reads TGTGCCAGCAGTGACACGGGACTAGCGGGGCTCCGAACCAGCACAGATACGCAGTATTTT. Its translation is CASSDTGLAGLRTSTDTQYF.

V is TRBV25-1 and J is TRBJ1-4; D possibly corresponds to TRBD1 (6 bases). Germline CDR1 MGHDK, CDR2 SYGVNS. Trimming took off 1 base at V and 6 bases at J, with 15 bases between the two ends. The CDR3 extends over 16 amino acids. The CDR3 loop is CASSEWGVGGYEKLFF. CDR3 nucleotides: TGTGCCAGCAGTGAATGGGGTGTAGGGGGTTATGAAAAACTGTTTTTT.

This clone was counted once. This chain links TRBV6-2 or TRBV6-3 with TRBJ2-2; D is unresolved. This CDR3 spans 12 amino acids. V was pared by 2 bases and J by 7 bases, with 5 bases between. Germline CDR1 MNHEY, CDR2 SVGEGT. CDR3 residues: CASSYHIGELFF. In DNA, the CDR3 is TGTGCCAGCAGTTACCACATCGGGGAGCTGTTTTTT.

The chain's CDR3 is CASRPLAGSYNEQFF. CDR3 DNA: TGTGCCAGCAGGCCCCTAGCGGGCTCCTACAATGAGCAGTTCTTC. The chain combines TRBV28 with TRBJ2-1; 8 bases fit TRBD2. The CDR3 extends over 15 amino acids. Trimming took 6 bases from V and 0 from J; bases not matched to a gene: 4. Germline loops: CDR1 MDHEN, CDR2 SYDVKM.

This chain links TRBV20-1 with TRBJ1-4; D uncertain. CDR1 DFQATT and CDR2 SNEGSKA come from the germline V gene (reference sequence). This CDR3 spans 11 amino acids. V dropped 1 base and J dropped 4 bases, with 1 base sitting between them. The CDR3 region has the DNA TGCAGTGCTAGAGTTAATGAAAAACTGTTTTTT. Its protein is CSARVNEKLFF.

V gene TRBV9 combines with J gene TRBJ1-2; the match to TRBD1 covers 9 bases. CDR3 size: 15 residues. Germline CDR1 reads SGDLS; CDR2 reads YYNGEE. V gave up 0 bases and J gave up 6 bases; unmatched junction bases: 6. The chain's CDR3 is CASSVEGQGHDGYTF. CDR3 nucleotide sequence: TGTGCCAGCAGCGTAGAGGGACAGGGACATGATGGCTACACCTTC. The full variable domain, in which reference TRBV9 and TRBJ1-2 provide the parts outside the CDR3, is DSGVTQTPKHLITATGQRVTLRCSPRSGDLSVYWYQQSLDQGLQFLIQYYNGEERAKGNILERFSAQQFPDLHSELNLSSLELGDSALYFCASSVEGQGHDGYTFGSGTRLTVV.

The J gene is TRBJ2-3, the V gene TRBV5-6; 8 bases line up with TRBD1. The V and J ends lost 4 bases and 4 bases, in that order; junction bases with no gene match: 5. The CDR3 has 14 amino acids. The germline CDR1 and CDR2 sequences are SGHDT and YYEEEE. CDR3 bases: TGTGCCAGCAGCCCTCAGGGGGCGGCAGATACGCAGTATTTT. This sequence encodes CASSPQGAADTQYF.

This chain links TRBV21-1 with TRBJ2-2; TRBD1, the D gene given by the table, was not confirmed from the DNA. TRBV21-1 is described as a pseudogene. The CDR3 is 15 amino acids. Written as DNA, the CDR3 is TGTGCCAGCAGCACCAGGGGGGCCGGCACCGGGGAGCTGTTTTTT. The encoded protein is CASSTRGAGTGELFF.

The chain is built from TRBV27 and TRBJ2-7; 7 bases are shared with TRBD1. The CDR3 is made up of 15 amino acids. The V segment lost 5 bases and the J segment 4 bases; nucleotides outside the gene matches: 11. Germline CDR1 is MNHEY and CDR2 is SMNVEV (reference sequence). The CDR3 bases are TGTGCCAGCAGTCCATCCCCAACAGGGGAGTACGAGCAGTACTTC. Its protein is CASSPSPTGEYEQYF.

The chain uses TRBV6-2 or TRBV6-3 and TRBJ2-6; a possible D gene is TRBD2 (6 bases). Trimming left V 0 bases short and J 4 bases short, with 10 bases between. This CDR3 is 16 amino acids long. CDR1 MNHEY and CDR2 SVGEGT come from the germline V gene. CDR3 coding DNA: TGTGCCAGCAGTTACTCCGGGGGAACCGGGGCCAACGTCCTGACTTTC. Translation: CASSYSGGTGANVLTF.

This chain connects TRBV6-5 to TRBJ1-5; D possibly corresponds to TRBD1 (6 bases). Trimming left V 7 bases short and J 5 bases short, with 18 bases between. Looked up from germline, CDR1 is MNHEY and CDR2 is SVGAGI. The CDR3 covers 15 residues. CDR3 residues: CASTPTGLIHQPQHF. Written as DNA, the CDR3 is TGTGCCAGCACCCCGACAGGACTAATTCATCAGCCCCAGCATTTT.

The chain employs TRBV11-3 and TRBJ1-2; no firm D call. Trimming shortened V by 5 bases and J by 6 bases, and 4 bases separated the two germline ends. Germline CDR1 SGHNT, CDR2 YENEEA. This CDR3 region has 10 residues. The CDR3 sequence: CASSQNGYTF. The CDR3 nucleotides read TGTGCCAGCAGCCAAAATGGCTACACCTTC.